This entry is about one T cell receptor (beta chain). Its antigen is still unknown. These data belong to a study of cytomegalovirus exposure and HLA in healthy donors. General observations from the study: Relative to the approximately 700-donor mean, N-insertions were reportedly fewer in an Asian-associated ancestry cluster in a later analysis.

The PCR contained 60 Vbeta and 13 Jbeta primers. The repertoire was sequenced with immunoSEQ multiplex PCR; TCRdb's copy has only in-frame clones and lacks some. The table has about 38,000 clones, roughly 89% seen once. Per germline, CDR1 ENHRY and CDR2 SYGVKD. V gave up 0 bases and J gave up 9 bases, with 12 bases separating them. CDR3 length: 15 amino acids. The chain couples TRBV10-3 to TRBJ1-6, with D unclear. Sequenced material: PBMCs. The receptor was derived from a woman aged 40 to 50 in good health and CMV-seropositive. The CDR3 sequence: CAISESLLSGSPLHF. The CDR3 DNA sequence: TGTGCCATCAGTGAGTCCCTCCTCAGTGGTTCACCCCTCCACTTT.